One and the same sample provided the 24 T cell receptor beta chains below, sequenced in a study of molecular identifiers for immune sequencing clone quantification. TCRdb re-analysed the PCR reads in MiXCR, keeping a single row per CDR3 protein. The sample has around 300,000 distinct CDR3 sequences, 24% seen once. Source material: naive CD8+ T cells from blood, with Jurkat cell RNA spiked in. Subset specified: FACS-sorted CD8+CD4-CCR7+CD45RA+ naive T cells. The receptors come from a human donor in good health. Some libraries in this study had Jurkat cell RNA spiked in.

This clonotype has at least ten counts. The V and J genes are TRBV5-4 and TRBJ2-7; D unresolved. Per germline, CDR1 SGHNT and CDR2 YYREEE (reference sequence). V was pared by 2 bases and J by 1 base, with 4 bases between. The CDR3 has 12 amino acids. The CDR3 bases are TGTGCCAGCAGCTTCGCGTCCTACGAGCAGTACTTC. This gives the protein CASSFASYEQYF.

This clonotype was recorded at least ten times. CDR3 DNA sequence: TGTGCCAGCAGCCCTACCGGCGGGCAGAGCACAGATACGCAGTATTTT. This encodes CASSPTGGQSTDTQYF. V is TRBV28 and J is TRBJ2-3; tentatively, D is TRBD2 (5 bases). This CDR3 contains 16 residues. Trimming took off 6 bases at V and 0 bases at J, with 16 bases between the two ends. CDR1 and CDR2 from the germline V gene are MDHEN and SYDVKM.

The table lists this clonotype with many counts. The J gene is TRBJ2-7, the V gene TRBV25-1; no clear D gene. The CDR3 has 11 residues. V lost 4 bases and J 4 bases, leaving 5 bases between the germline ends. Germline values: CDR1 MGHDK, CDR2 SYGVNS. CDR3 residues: CASSARYEQYF. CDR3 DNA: TGTGCCAGCAGTGCGAGGTACGAGCAGTACTTC.

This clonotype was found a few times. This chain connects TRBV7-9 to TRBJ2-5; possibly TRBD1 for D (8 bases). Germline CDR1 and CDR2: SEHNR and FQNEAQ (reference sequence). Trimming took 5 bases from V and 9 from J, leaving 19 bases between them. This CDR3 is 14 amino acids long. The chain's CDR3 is CASSPLGQAGAQYF. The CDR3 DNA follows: TGTGCCAGCAGCCCACTGGGACAGGCGGGGGCCCAGTACTTC.

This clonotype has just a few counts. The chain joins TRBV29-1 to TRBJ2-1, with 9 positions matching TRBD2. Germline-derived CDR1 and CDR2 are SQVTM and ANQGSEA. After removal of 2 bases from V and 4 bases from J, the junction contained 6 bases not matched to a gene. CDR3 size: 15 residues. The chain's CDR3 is CSVENSGSAYNEQFF. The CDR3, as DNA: TGCAGCGTTGAAAATAGCGGGAGTGCATACAATGAGCAGTTCTTC.

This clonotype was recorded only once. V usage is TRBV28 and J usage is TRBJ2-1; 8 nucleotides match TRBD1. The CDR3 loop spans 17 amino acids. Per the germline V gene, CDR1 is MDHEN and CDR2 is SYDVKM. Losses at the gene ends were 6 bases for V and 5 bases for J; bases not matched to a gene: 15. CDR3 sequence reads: CASSPRGQGPAHNEQFF. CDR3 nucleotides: TGTGCCAGCAGCCCCAGAGGACAGGGCCCGGCACACAATGAGCAGTTCTTC.

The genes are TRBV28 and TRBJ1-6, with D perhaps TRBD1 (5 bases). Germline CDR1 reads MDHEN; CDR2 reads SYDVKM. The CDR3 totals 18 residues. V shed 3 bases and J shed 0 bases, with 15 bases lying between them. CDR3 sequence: CASSFRGGLSSYNSPLHF. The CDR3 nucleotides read TGTGCCAGCAGTTTTAGGGGTGGCCTAAGCTCCTATAATTCACCCCTCCACTTT.

The CDR3 DNA is TGTGCCAGCAGCCAAGAGTTCCGAGCGGAGGGGTACGAGCAGTACTTC. It is translated as CASSQEFRAEGYEQYF. This chain uses TRBV3-1 with TRBJ2-7; TRBD2 might be the D (6 bases). Trimming removed 0 bases at V and 4 bases at J, with 16 bases between. This CDR3 region has 16 residues. Germline-derived CDR1 and CDR2 are LGHDT and YNNKEL (reference sequence).

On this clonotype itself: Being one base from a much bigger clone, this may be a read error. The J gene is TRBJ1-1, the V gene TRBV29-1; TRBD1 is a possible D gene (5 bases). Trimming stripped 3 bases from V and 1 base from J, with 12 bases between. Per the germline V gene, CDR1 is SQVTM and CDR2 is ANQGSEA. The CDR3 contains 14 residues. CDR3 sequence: CSVDREAPNTEAFF. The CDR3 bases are TGCAGCGTTGACAGGGAAGCCCCGAACACTGAAGCTTTCTTT.

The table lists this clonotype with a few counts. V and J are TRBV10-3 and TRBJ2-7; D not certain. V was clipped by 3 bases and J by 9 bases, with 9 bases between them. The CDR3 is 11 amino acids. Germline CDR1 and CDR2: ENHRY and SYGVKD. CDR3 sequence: CAISEGQAQYF. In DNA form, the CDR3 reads TGTGCCATCAGTGAAGGGCAGGCGCAGTACTTC.

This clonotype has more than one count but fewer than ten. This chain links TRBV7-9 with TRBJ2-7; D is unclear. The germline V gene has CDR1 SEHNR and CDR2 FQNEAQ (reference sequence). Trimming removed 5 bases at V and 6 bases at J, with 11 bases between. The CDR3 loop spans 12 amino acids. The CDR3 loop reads CASSPSSSEQYF. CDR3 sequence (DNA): TGTGCCAGCAGCCCCTCTTCTTCCGAGCAGTACTTC.

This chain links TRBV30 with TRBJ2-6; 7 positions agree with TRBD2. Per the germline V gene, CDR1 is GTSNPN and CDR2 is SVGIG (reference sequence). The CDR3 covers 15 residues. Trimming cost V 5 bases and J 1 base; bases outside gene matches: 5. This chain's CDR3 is CAWGEGWSGANVLTF. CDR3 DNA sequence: TGTGCCTGGGGGGAGGGGTGGTCTGGGGCCAACGTCCTGACTTTC. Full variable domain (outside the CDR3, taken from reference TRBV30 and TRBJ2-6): SQTIHQWPATLVQPVGSPLSLECTVEGTSNPNLYWYRQAAGRGLQLLFYSVGIGQISSEVPQNLSASRPQDRQFILSSKKLLLSDSGFYLCAWGEGWSGANVLTFGAGSRLTVL.

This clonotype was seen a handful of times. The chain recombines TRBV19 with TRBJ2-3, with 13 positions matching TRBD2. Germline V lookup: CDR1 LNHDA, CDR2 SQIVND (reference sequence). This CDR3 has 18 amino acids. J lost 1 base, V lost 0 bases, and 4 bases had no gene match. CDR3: CASSIDLTSGRRTDTQYF. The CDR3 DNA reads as TGTGCCAGTAGTATAGACCTGACTAGCGGGAGGCGCACAGATACGCAGTATTTT. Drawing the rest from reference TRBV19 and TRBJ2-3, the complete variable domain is DGGITQSPKYLFRKEGQNVTLSCEQNLNHDAMYWYRQDPGQGLRLIYYSQIVNDFQKGDIAEGYSVSREKKESFPLTVTSAQKNPTAFYLCASSIDLTSGRRTDTQYFGPGTRLTVL.

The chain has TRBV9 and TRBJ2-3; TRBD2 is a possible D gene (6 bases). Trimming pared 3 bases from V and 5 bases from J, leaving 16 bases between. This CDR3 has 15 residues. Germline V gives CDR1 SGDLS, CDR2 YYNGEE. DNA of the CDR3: TGTGCCAGCAGCGCCACGGGACTCCACATAGATACGCAGTATTTT. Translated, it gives CASSATGLHIDTQYF.

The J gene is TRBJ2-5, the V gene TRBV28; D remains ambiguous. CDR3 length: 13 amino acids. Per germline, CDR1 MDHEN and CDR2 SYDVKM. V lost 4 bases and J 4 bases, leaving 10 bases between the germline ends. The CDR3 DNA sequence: TGTGCCAGCAGTTCGCGGCTCAGAGAGACCCAGTACTTC. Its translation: CASSSRLRETQYF.

CDR3 in DNA: TGTGCCAGCAGCTCGAGGACAGGGGGAGAGACCCAGTACTTC. It is translated as CASSSRTGGETQYF. This chain links TRBV7-9 with TRBJ2-5, with 10 positions matching TRBD1. This CDR3 is 14 amino acids long. Germline assignment: CDR1 SEHNR and CDR2 FQNEAQ (reference sequence). V gave up 4 bases and J gave up 4 bases; unmatched junction bases: 3. Complete variable domain (other parts from reference TRBV7-9 and TRBJ2-5): DTGVSQNPRHKITKRGQNVTFRCDPISEHNRLYWYRQTLGQGPEFLTYFQNEAQLEKSRLLSDRFSAERPKGSFSTLEIQRTEQGDSAMYLCASSSRTGGETQYFGPGTRLLVL.

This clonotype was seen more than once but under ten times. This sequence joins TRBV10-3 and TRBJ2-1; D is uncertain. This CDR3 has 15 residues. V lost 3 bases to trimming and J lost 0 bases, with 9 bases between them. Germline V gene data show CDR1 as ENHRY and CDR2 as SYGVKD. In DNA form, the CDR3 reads TGTGCCATCAGTGATGTGACGAGCTCCTACAATGAGCAGTTCTTC. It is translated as CAISDVTSSYNEQFF.

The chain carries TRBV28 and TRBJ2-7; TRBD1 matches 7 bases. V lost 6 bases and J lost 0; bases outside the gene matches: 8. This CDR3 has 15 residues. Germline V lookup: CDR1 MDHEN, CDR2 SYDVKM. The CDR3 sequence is CASSNRGPSSYEQYF. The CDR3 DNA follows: TGTGCCAGCAGCAACAGGGGCCCTAGCTCCTACGAGCAGTACTTC.

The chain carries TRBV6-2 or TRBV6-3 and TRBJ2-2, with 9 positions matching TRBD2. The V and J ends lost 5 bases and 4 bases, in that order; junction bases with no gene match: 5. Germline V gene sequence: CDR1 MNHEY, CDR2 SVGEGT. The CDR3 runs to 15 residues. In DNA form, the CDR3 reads TGTGCCAGCAGTCCGCGGGGGGGTCGCACCGGGGAGCTGTTTTTT. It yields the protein CASSPRGGRTGELFF.

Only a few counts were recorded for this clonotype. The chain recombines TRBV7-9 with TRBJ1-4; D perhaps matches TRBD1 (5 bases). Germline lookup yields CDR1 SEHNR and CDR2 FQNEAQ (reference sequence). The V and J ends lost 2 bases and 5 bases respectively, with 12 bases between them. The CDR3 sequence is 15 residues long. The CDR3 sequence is CASSLLQGYNEKLFF. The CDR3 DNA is TGTGCCAGCAGCTTACTGCAGGGTTACAATGAAAAACTGTTTTTT.

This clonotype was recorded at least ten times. Written as DNA, the CDR3 is TGTGCCAGCCGGGACAGACTAAATGAAAAACTGTTTTTT. This gives the protein CASRDRLNEKLFF. The chain links TRBV14 to TRBJ1-4, with TRBD1 matching 7 bases. The length of the CDR3 is 13 residues. Germline V lookup: CDR1 SGHDN, CDR2 FVKESK. After removal of 8 bases from V and 5 bases from J, the junction contained 5 bases not matched to a gene.

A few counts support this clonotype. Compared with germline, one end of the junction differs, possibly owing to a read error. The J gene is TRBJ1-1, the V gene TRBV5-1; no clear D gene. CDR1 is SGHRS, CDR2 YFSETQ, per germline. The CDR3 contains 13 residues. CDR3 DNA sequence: TGCGCCTGCAGCTTGGCCTGGAACACTGAAGCTTTCTTT. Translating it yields CACSLAWNTEAFF.

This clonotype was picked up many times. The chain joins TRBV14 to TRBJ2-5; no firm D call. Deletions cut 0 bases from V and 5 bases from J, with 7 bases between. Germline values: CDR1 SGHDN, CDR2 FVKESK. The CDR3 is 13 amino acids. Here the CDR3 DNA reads TGTGCCAGCAGCCAAGAAAACACTGAGACCCAGTACTTC. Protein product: CASSQENTETQYF.

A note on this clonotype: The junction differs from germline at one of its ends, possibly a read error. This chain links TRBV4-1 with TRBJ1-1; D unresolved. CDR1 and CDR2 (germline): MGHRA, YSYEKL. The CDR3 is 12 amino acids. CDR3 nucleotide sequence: TGCGCCCGCAGCCATCCGAACCCTGCCGCTTTCTTT. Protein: CARSHPNPAAFF.